Listed here are 5 T cell receptor beta chains from one sample, sequenced in a study of Ad26.COV2.S vaccination and SARS-CoV-2 variants. Described treatment: over 15 received Ad26.COV2.S at low or high dose, single or two shots; a few received placebo; per-sample allocation not given. Each sample was drawn 63 days after the first injection (of vaccine or placebo). The repertoire was sequenced with immunoSEQ multiplex PCR; TCRdb's copy has only in-frame clones and lacks some. The sample includes around 450,000 clones, approximately 90% of them seen just once. Source: peripheral blood, taken in a trial of Ad26.COV2.S vaccine versus placebo. The source is a person between 18 and 65 years old who received the Ad26.COV2.S COVID-19 vaccine or a placebo.

J is TRBJ1-1 and V is TRBV5-1; D gene ambiguous. Trimming took 1 base from V and 1 from J, leaving 11 bases between them. The germline V gene encodes CDR1 SGHRS and CDR2 YFSETQ. The CDR3 covers 15 residues. The CDR3 DNA is TGCGCCAGCAGCTTGTTGCCAGGCGGGAACACTGAAGCTTTCTTT. This gives the protein CASSLLPGGNTEAFF.

The rearrangement links TRBV7-8 to TRBJ1-5, with D unresolved. The germline V gene has CDR1 SGHVS and CDR2 FQNEAQ. The V end lost 7 bases, the J end lost 1 base, and 8 bases lay between the germline ends. The CDR3 runs to 13 residues. CDR3 nucleotide sequence: TGTGCCAGCACGAACAAAAGCAATCAGCCCCAGCATTTT. Amino acids: CASTNKSNQPQHF.

The chain is built from TRBV27 and TRBJ1-2; tentatively, D is TRBD1 (5 bases). Germline lookup yields CDR1 MNHEY and CDR2 SMNVEV (reference sequence). The CDR3 sequence is 17 residues long. Deletions cut 4 bases from V and 7 bases from J, with 25 bases between. The CDR3 bases are TGTGCCAGCAGTTCCTTCGTAAGAGGTCCTGGGGGAAGTGGCTACACCTTC. Its translation is CASSSFVRGPGGSGYTF.

This clone was seen only a few times. The V and J genes are TRBV28 and TRBJ2-7, with 7 bases aligning to TRBD1. CDR3 size: 15 residues. V shed 6 bases and J 2 bases; nucleotides not matched to a gene: 10. The germline V gene has CDR1 MDHEN and CDR2 SYDVKM. CDR3 amino acids: CASSPTGVRTYEQYF. The DNA for the CDR3 is TGTGCCAGCAGCCCAACAGGGGTCCGAACCTACGAGCAGTACTTC.

This chain connects TRBV18 to TRBJ2-7, with no clear D. CDR3 length: 13 residues. Germline CDR1 is KGHSH and CDR2 is LQKENI. V lost 5 bases to trimming and J lost 2 bases, with 10 bases between them. The DNA for the CDR3 is TGTGCCAGCTCAATTACATTAGCCTACGAGCAGTACTTC. Encoded protein: CASSITLAYEQYF. Full variable domain (remainder filled in from reference TRBV18 and TRBJ2-7): NAGVMQNPRHLVRRRGQEARLRCSPMKGHSHVYWYRQLPEEGLKFMVYLQKENIIDESGMPKERFSAEFPKEGPSILRIQQVVRGDSAAYFCASSITLAYEQYFGPGTRLTVT.